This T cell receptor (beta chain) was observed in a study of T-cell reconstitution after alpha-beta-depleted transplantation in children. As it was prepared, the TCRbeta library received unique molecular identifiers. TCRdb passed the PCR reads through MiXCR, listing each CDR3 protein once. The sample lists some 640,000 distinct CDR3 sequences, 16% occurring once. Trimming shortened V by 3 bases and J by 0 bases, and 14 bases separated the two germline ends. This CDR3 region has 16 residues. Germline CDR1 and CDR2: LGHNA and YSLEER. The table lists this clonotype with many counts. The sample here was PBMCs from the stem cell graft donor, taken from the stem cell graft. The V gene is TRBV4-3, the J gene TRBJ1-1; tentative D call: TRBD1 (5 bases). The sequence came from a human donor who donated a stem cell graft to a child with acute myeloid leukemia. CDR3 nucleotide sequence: TGCGCCAGCAGCCAGTCCGGGACGGCGGTGAACACTGAAGCTTTCTTT. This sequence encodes CASSQSGTAVNTEAFF.